The 9 T cell receptor beta chains listed next were all sequenced from one sample in a study of blood T cell repertoires in COVID-19. Clones were sequenced by immunoSEQ multiplex PCR, and TCRdb holds only the in-frame ones, with some missing. The sample has about 70,000 clones; approximately 86% are singletons. The sample taken for sequencing was peripheral blood. Receptors originate from a human donor in a cohort sampled during active COVID-19.

V gene TRBV2 combines with J gene TRBJ2-1; possible D gene TRBD1, 6 bases. Germline V gives CDR1 SNHLY, CDR2 FYNNEI. Trimming took off 5 bases at V and 14 bases at J, with 16 bases between the two ends. The CDR3 has 12 residues. The CDR3 region has the DNA TGTGCCAGCAGTCCATCGACAGGCATAAAGTTCTTC. Its protein is CASSPSTGIKFF.

This clone was seen a handful of times. The chain couples TRBV6-6 to TRBJ1-2, with a tentative D call TRBD1 (5 bases). The germline V and J ends were trimmed by 5 bases and 4 bases, with 11 bases remaining between them. CDR1 and CDR2 (germline): MNHNY, SVGAGI (reference sequence). CDR3 length equals 13 residues. The CDR3 DNA reads TGTGCCAGCAGTCTCAGGGATGGCTATGGCTACACCTTC. Translation gives CASSLRDGYGYTF.

The table lists this clone with a few counts. V is TRBV7-8 and J is TRBJ2-7; TRBD2 matches 9 bases. This CDR3 is built from 16 residues. V lost 3 bases to trimming and J lost 0 bases; unmatched junction nucleotides: 6. Looked up from germline, CDR1 is SGHVS and CDR2 is FQNEAQ. The CDR3 DNA reads TGTGCCAGCAGCTTGCTGCTAGCGGGGACCTCCTACGAGCAGTACTTC. It encodes CASSLLLAGTSYEQYF.

V usage is TRBV6-5 and J usage is TRBJ2-2; 7 bases map to TRBD1. There are 15 residues in the CDR3. The V gene's germline CDR1 is MNHEY and CDR2 SVGAGI. The ends lost 4 bases at V and 2 bases at J; junction bases unmatched: 4. CDR3 region: CASSFEGANTGELFF. DNA for the CDR3: TGTGCCAGCAGTTTTGAGGGGGCCAACACCGGGGAGCTGTTTTTT.

CDR3 in amino acids: CAWSEVRQSEQYF. The CDR3 DNA reads TGTGCCTGGAGTGAGGTCAGGCAAAGCGAGCAGTACTTC. The chain joins TRBV30 to TRBJ2-7, with no clear D. Germline loops: CDR1 GTSNPN, CDR2 SVGIG (reference sequence). This CDR3 is built from 13 residues. V lost 1 base to trimming and J lost 6 bases, with 13 bases between them. Full variable domain (rest looked up from reference TRBV30 and TRBJ2-7): SQTIHQWPATLVQPVGSPLSLECTVEGTSNPNLYWYRQAAGRGLQLLFYSVGIGQISSEVPQNLSASRPQDRQFILSSKKLLLSDSGFYLCAWSEVRQSEQYFGPGTRLTVT.

The V gene is TRBV7-3, the J gene TRBJ2-3, with 9 bases lining up with TRBD2. This CDR3 contains 15 residues. Trimming removed 5 bases from V and 11 bases from J; junction bases left unmatched: 14. Germline loops: CDR1 SGHTA, CDR2 FQGTGA. CDR3 bases: TGTGCCAGCAGCCCCCGGCCAGCGGGGGGCCAGATGCAGTATTTT. Translation gives CASSPRPAGGQMQYF.

The chain employs TRBV14 and TRBJ2-3, with D unclear. V lost 0 bases to trimming and J lost 0 bases, with 13 bases between them. The germline V gene has CDR1 SGHDN and CDR2 FVKESK. This CDR3 comprises 17 residues. CDR3 region: CASSQDLGPLSTDTQYF. In nucleotides, the CDR3 is TGTGCCAGCAGCCAAGATCTTGGCCCCCTCAGCACAGATACGCAGTATTTT. The full variable domain, in which reference TRBV14 and TRBJ2-3 provide the parts outside the CDR3, is EAGVTQFPSHSVIEKGQTVTLRCDPISGHDNLYWYRRVMGKEIKFLLHFVKESKQDESGMPNNRFLAERTGGTYSTLKVQPAELEDSGVYFCASSQDLGPLSTDTQYFGPGTRLTVL.

The chain employs TRBV29-1 and TRBJ2-5, with 9 bases aligning to TRBD2. The CDR3 length is 15 residues. The germline gives CDR1 SQVTM, CDR2 ANQGSEA. V shed 4 bases and J 5 bases; nucleotides not matched to a gene: 11. CDR3 in amino acids: CSVVFAGGPGETQYF. For the CDR3, the DNA is TGCAGCGTTGTATTTGCGGGGGGGCCAGGGGAGACCCAGTACTTC.

The rearrangement joins TRBV11-2 to TRBJ2-2; a possible D gene is TRBD2 (6 bases). V lost 5 bases, J lost 9 bases, and 16 bases lay in between. This CDR3 comprises 14 residues. CDR1 is SGHAT, CDR2 FQNNGV, per germline. The CDR3 sequence: CASSTAPGSRELFF. The CDR3 region has the DNA TGTGCCAGCAGCACTGCTCCCGGGAGCCGGGAGCTGTTTTTT.